Listed here are 18 T cell receptor beta chains from one sample, sequenced in a study of T cell responses to AZD1222 COVID-19 vaccine. Data came from immunoSEQ multiplex PCR; TCRdb stores just in-frame clones and leaves some out. The repertoire includes roughly 160,000 clones, approximately 90% of them detected once, and roughly 4.4% sits in the top ten. The sample in question was peripheral blood, obtained on day 0 of MenACWY control vaccination. These receptors were obtained from an adult in good health.

The V and J genes are TRBV11-3 and TRBJ2-1, with 11 nucleotides matching TRBD2. CDR1 is SGHNT, CDR2 YENEEA, per germline. Trimming took 5 bases from V and 4 from J; bases not matched to a gene: 7. The CDR3 consists of 16 residues. The DNA for the CDR3 is TGTGCCAGCAGCGTCACGGGACTAGCGGCTTACAATGAGCAGTTCTTC. Its translation: CASSVTGLAAYNEQFF.

This clone was seen a few times. The chain carries TRBV6-2 or TRBV6-3 and TRBJ1-5, with 7 positions matching TRBD1. From germline, CDR1 is MNHEY and CDR2 SVGEGT. This CDR3 has 16 amino acids. With 5 bases clipped from V and 7 bases from J, the junction kept 14 bases outside the gene matches. CDR3 sequence reads: CASSDPGQPVEQPQHF. CDR3 in DNA: TGTGCCAGCAGTGATCCGGGACAGCCCGTGGAGCAGCCCCAGCATTTT.

The rearrangement links TRBV19 to TRBJ2-7, with TRBD2 as a possible D gene (5 bases). Germline CDR1 is LNHDA and CDR2 is SQIVND (reference sequence). V gave up 5 bases and J gave up 3 bases, with 8 bases separating them. The length of the CDR3 is 12 residues. The CDR3 is CASSRRDYEQYF. The CDR3 DNA is TGTGCCAGTAGTCGACGGGACTACGAGCAGTACTTC.

The sample holds a few counts of this clone. V usage is TRBV4-3 and J usage is TRBJ2-2; possible D gene TRBD1, 6 bases. With 5 bases removed from V and 1 base from J, the gap between germline ends came to 14 bases. The CDR3 is made up of 16 amino acids. Germline assignment: CDR1 LGHNA and CDR2 YSLEER. This CDR3 is CASSDTGTQNTGELFF. The CDR3 DNA reads as TGCGCCAGCAGCGACACCGGGACACAGAACACCGGGGAGCTGTTTTTT.

This sequence joins TRBV28 and TRBJ1-5; 9 bases agree with TRBD1. Germline assignment: CDR1 MDHEN and CDR2 SYDVKM. The CDR3 covers 12 residues. The junction had 9 bases not matched to a gene; V was cut back by 7 bases and J by 14 bases. CDR3 region: CASTIPDRGKHF. In DNA form, the CDR3 reads TGTGCCAGCACAATTCCCGACAGGGGGAAGCATTTT.

The V gene is TRBV12-3 or TRBV12-4, the J gene TRBJ2-3, with 7 bases fitting TRBD1. Trimming took 0 bases from V and 7 from J; bases not matched to a gene: 1. The CDR3 length is 13 residues. This chain's CDR3 is CASSLAGQYTQYF. CDR3 DNA: TGTGCCAGCAGTTTAGCGGGACAGTATACGCAGTATTTT.

The chain uses TRBV19 and TRBJ1-2; 8 bases line up with TRBD1. Germline trimming cut 6 bases from V and 4 bases from J; bases unmatched to any gene: 4. The CDR3 extends over 13 amino acids. The V gene's germline CDR1 is LNHDA and CDR2 SQIVND (reference sequence). CDR3 coding DNA: TGTGCCAGTAGGACAGACAGGGGCTATGGCTACACCTTC. This translates into CASRTDRGYGYTF.

The J gene is TRBJ2-1, the V gene TRBV5-4; D may be TRBD1 (6 bases). Trimming took 0 bases from V and 0 from J, leaving 13 bases between them. This CDR3 comprises 17 residues. The germline V gene has CDR1 SGHNT and CDR2 YYREEE (reference sequence). This CDR3 is CASSLAGVSSSYNEQFF. The CDR3 coding sequence is TGTGCCAGCAGCTTGGCAGGGGTATCCAGCTCCTACAATGAGCAGTTCTTC.

The rearrangement links TRBV27 to TRBJ1-1; D is perhaps TRBD1 (5 bases). V lost 6 bases and J lost 4, with 12 bases in between. The CDR3 sequence is 13 residues long. Germline V gene lookup returns CDR1 MNHEY and CDR2 SMNVEV (reference sequence). The CDR3 reads CASSRTGGTEAFF. In DNA form, the CDR3 reads TGTGCCAGCAGCCGAACGGGGGGCACTGAAGCTTTCTTT.

This clone was observed at least ten times. V is TRBV7-3 and J is TRBJ2-7, with 7 bases that match TRBD1. This CDR3 contains 14 residues. V lost 5 bases and J lost 9; bases outside the gene matches: 13. Germline-derived CDR1 and CDR2 are SGHTA and FQGTGA. CDR3 loop: CASSPLRGQGLQYF. CDR3 nucleotide sequence: TGTGCCAGCAGCCCACTTAGGGGGCAGGGATTGCAGTACTTC.

V gene TRBV11-3 combines with J gene TRBJ1-4; tentative D call: TRBD1 (5 bases). The V gene's germline CDR1 is SGHNT and CDR2 YENEEA. Trimming pared 4 bases from V and 6 bases from J, leaving 9 bases between. The CDR3 is 13 amino acids. Written as DNA, the CDR3 is TGTGCCAGCAGCTGGGGGAGGGATGAAAAACTGTTTTTT. Translating it yields CASSWGRDEKLFF.

The rearrangement links TRBV5-1 to TRBJ2-3; weak D call: TRBD2 (6 bases). Germline V gene data show CDR1 as SGHRS and CDR2 as YFSETQ. The V gene lost 2 bases and the J gene lost 0 bases, with 10 bases spanning the gap. The length of the CDR3 is 15 residues. CDR3 nucleotides: TGCGCCAGCAGCTTACCCGGGACTAGCACAGATACGCAGTATTTT. Translated: CASSLPGTSTDTQYF.

The chain carries TRBV19 and TRBJ2-1, with D perhaps matching TRBD1 (6 bases). Per the germline V gene, CDR1 is LNHDA and CDR2 is SQIVND (reference sequence). V shed 7 bases and J shed 6 bases, with 16 bases lying between them. This CDR3 has 14 residues. The DNA for the CDR3 is TGTGCCAGTACTCCTGACAGGATAGGCAATGAGCAGTTCTTC. This translates into CASTPDRIGNEQFF.

This rearrangement joins TRBV19 to TRBJ1-2; tentative D call: TRBD1 (6 bases). The CDR3 is made up of 14 amino acids. Between the trimmed V and J ends, which lost 1 base and 10 bases, there was a span of 16 bases. Germline loops: CDR1 LNHDA, CDR2 SQIVND (reference sequence). The CDR3 nucleotides are TGTGCCAGTAGTATAGTCACCCCAGGGGTGGACTACACCTTC. It is translated as CASSIVTPGVDYTF. The full variable domain, with the rest looked up from reference TRBV19 and TRBJ1-2, is DGGITQSPKYLFRKEGQNVTLSCEQNLNHDAMYWYRQDPGQGLRLIYYSQIVNDFQKGDIAEGYSVSREKKESFPLTVTSAQKNPTAFYLCASSIVTPGVDYTFGSGTRLTVV.

The rearrangement joins TRBV2 to TRBJ1-2; TRBD1 is a possible D gene (5 bases). The ends were cut back, 0 bases at V and 6 bases at J, with 14 bases in the middle. There are 15 residues in the CDR3. The germline V gene has CDR1 SNHLY and CDR2 FYNNEI. CDR3 DNA: TGTGCCAGCAGTGAAGCCCCGGACATCCCCCATGGCTACACCTTC. Its translation is CASSEAPDIPHGYTF.

This clone was picked up a small number of times. The rearrangement joins TRBV19 to TRBJ2-7; D remains unclear. V lost 7 bases and J 3 bases, leaving 13 bases between the germline ends. Germline values: CDR1 LNHDA, CDR2 SQIVND (reference sequence). The CDR3 is 13 amino acids. Here the CDR3 DNA reads TGTGCCAGTAACCTCGGACGGAACTACGAGCAGTACTTC. This encodes CASNLGRNYEQYF.

The V call is TRBV5-1, the J call TRBJ2-2; D remains unclear. CDR3 length: 15 amino acids. V lost 3 bases, J lost 0 bases, and 9 bases lay in between. Germline CDR1 is SGHRS and CDR2 is YFSETQ. CDR3 nucleotides: TGCGCCAGCAGCTGGACCGACGCGAACACCGGGGAGCTGTTTTTT. This translates into CASSWTDANTGELFF.

The V gene is TRBV3-1 (or the pseudogene TRBV3-2), the J gene TRBJ2-5; 7 bases align to TRBD1. Trimming took 1 base from V and 3 from J; bases not matched to a gene: 5. The germline V gene has CDR1 LGHDT and CDR2 YNNKEL (reference sequence). The CDR3 runs to 15 residues. CDR3 region: CASSQVGDSKETQYF. The CDR3 bases are TGTGCCAGCAGCCAAGTCGGGGACAGCAAAGAGACCCAGTACTTC.